Given below is one T cell receptor beta chain in context. The sample originates from a study of cytomegalovirus exposure and HLA in healthy donors. The CDR3 totals 16 residues. Germline V gives CDR1 SGHRS, CDR2 YFSETQ. PCR employed 60 Vbeta and 13 Jbeta primers. Assay: immunoSEQ multiplex PCR; the TCRdb copy retains only in-frame clones and omits some. The table lists some 120,000 clones, roughly 80% of them singletons. This sequence originates from a female donor in good health and CMV-seronegative. The chain links TRBV5-1 to TRBJ2-5; 9 bases agree with TRBD1. The closer fit of TRBJ2-7 to the DNA end suggests the J call may be wrong. The sample taken for sequencing was PBMCs. This chain's CDR3 is CASSFRGGQGVYEQYF. The CDR3 DNA reads TGCGCCAGCAGCTTCAGAGGGGGACAGGGAGTATACGAGCAGTACTTC.